These T cell receptor beta chains were read from a single sample in a study of pediatric ulcerative colitis. Sequencing was performed with immunoSEQ multiplex PCR; in TCRdb, only in-frame clones are kept and a portion is missing. The data show approximately 37,000 clones, with about 81% seen just once and 7.5% to 9% held by the top ten. Material: gut tissue. These receptors all stem from a boy aged 5-17 years with severe ulcerative colitis. Both conserved end residues are part of each CDR3. The D gene is left open where the match is weak. Clone size is shown for a subset of rows, as once, few, many or a class of expanded clone.

j_call: TRBJ2-3
d_call: -
v_call: TRBV7-9
clone_size: once
cdr3_aa: CASSLVGGPADTQYF
cdr3_nt: TGTGCCAGCAGCTTAGTGGGGGGGCCGGCAGATACGCAGTATTTT

j_call: TRBJ1-3
d_call: TRBD1
v_call: TRBV2
clone_size: -
cdr3_aa: CASSTTGPGNTIYF
cdr3_nt: TGTGCCAGCAGCACGACAGGGCCTGGAAACACCATATATTTT

j_call: TRBJ2-3
d_call: TRBD2
v_call: TRBV19
clone_size: -
cdr3_aa: CASSILQGGVTQYF
cdr3_nt: TGTGCCAGTAGTATATTGCAGGGAGGGGTTACGCAGTATTTT

j_call: TRBJ2-7
d_call: TRBD1
v_call: TRBV30
clone_size: -
cdr3_aa: CAWTPLDRDTHEQYF
cdr3_nt: TGTGCCTGGACCCCCCTTGACAGGGATACCCACGAGCAGTACTTC

j_call: TRBJ1-3
d_call: TRBD1
v_call: TRBV4-1
clone_size: -
cdr3_aa: CASSSHTGGISGNTIYF
cdr3_nt: TGCGCCAGCAGCTCCCATACAGGGGGCATCTCTGGAAACACCATATATTTT

j_call: TRBJ2-5
d_call: TRBD2
v_call: TRBV27
clone_size: -
cdr3_aa: CASSPTKILAGQETQYF
cdr3_nt: TGTGCCAGCAGTCCCACTAAAATACTAGCGGGGCAAGAGACCCAGTACTTC

j_call: TRBJ1-2
d_call: TRBD1
v_call: TRBV5-1
clone_size: medium-sized
cdr3_aa: CASSLTFGQGVNGYTF
cdr3_nt: TGCGCCAGCAGCTTGACCTTTGGACAGGGAGTTAATGGCTACACCTTC

j_call: TRBJ2-2
d_call: TRBD2
v_call: TRBV5-1
clone_size: -
cdr3_aa: CASRGLAGVTGELFF
cdr3_nt: TGCGCCAGCAGGGGACTAGCGGGGGTCACCGGGGAGCTGTTTTTT

j_call: TRBJ1-1
d_call: -
v_call: TRBV5-8
clone_size: -
cdr3_aa: CASSYALAEAFF
cdr3_nt: TGTGCCAGCAGCTACGCGTTGGCTGAAGCTTTCTTT

j_call: TRBJ1-3
d_call: -
v_call: TRBV2
clone_size: -
cdr3_aa: CASSAGQNSRNTIYF
cdr3_nt: TGTGCCAGCAGTGCAGGACAGAACTCACGAAACACCATATATTTT

j_call: TRBJ2-7
d_call: -
v_call: TRBV7-9
clone_size: few
cdr3_aa: CASSLRTSPEQYF
cdr3_nt: TGTGCCAGCAGCTTGCGTACTAGTCCCGAGCAGTACTTC

j_call: TRBJ2-3
d_call: -
v_call: TRBV10-3
clone_size: -
cdr3_aa: CAISESETTTNTQYF
cdr3_nt: TGTGCCATCAGTGAGTCGGAGACCACCACGAATACGCAGTATTTT

j_call: TRBJ1-6
d_call: -
v_call: TRBV27
clone_size: -
cdr3_aa: CASSDRDIINSPLHF
cdr3_nt: TGTGCCAGCAGTGACCGTGACATTATTAATTCACCCCTCCACTTT

j_call: TRBJ2-1
d_call: -
v_call: TRBV2
clone_size: -
cdr3_aa: CASSDSRGYGEQFF
cdr3_nt: TGTGCCAGCAGTGATTCAAGGGGTTACGGTGAGCAGTTCTTC

j_call: TRBJ1-1
d_call: -
v_call: TRBV6-1
clone_size: -
cdr3_aa: CASSEVWEGQKNTEAFF
cdr3_nt: TGTGCCAGCAGTGAAGTGTGGGAGGGCCAGAAGAACACTGAAGCTTTCTTT

j_call: TRBJ1-1
d_call: -
v_call: TRBV11-2
clone_size: -
cdr3_aa: CASSWGRPGHGSTEAFF
cdr3_nt: TGTGCCAGCAGCTGGGGCCGGCCGGGACACGGTTCCACTGAAGCTTTCTTT

j_call: TRBJ2-7
d_call: -
v_call: TRBV7-9
clone_size: -
cdr3_aa: CASSLAGPSYEQYF
cdr3_nt: TGTGCCAGCAGCTTAGCGGGGCCATCCTACGAGCAGTACTTC

j_call: TRBJ1-2
d_call: -
v_call: TRBV5-6
clone_size: -
cdr3_aa: CASTRVQQGLHGYTF
cdr3_nt: TGTGCCAGCACCCGAGTCCAGCAGGGGCTACATGGCTACACCTTC

j_call: TRBJ2-7
d_call: TRBD2
v_call: TRBV6-5
clone_size: few
cdr3_aa: CASSTLAGVPYEQYF
cdr3_nt: TGTGCCAGCAGTACACTAGCGGGGGTGCCCTACGAGCAGTACTTC

j_call: TRBJ2-1
d_call: TRBD2
v_call: TRBV6-5
clone_size: -
cdr3_aa: CASSYGTTHNEQFF
cdr3_nt: TGTGCCAGCAGTTACGGGACTACTCACAATGAGCAGTTCTTC

j_call: TRBJ1-4
d_call: -
v_call: TRBV10-1
clone_size: -
cdr3_aa: CASSEYGNEKLFF
cdr3_nt: TGCGCCAGCAGTGAGTACGGGAATGAAAAACTGTTTTTT

j_call: TRBJ2-7
d_call: -
v_call: TRBV27
clone_size: -
cdr3_aa: CASSLSRLGGEQYF
cdr3_nt: TGTGCCAGCAGTTTATCGCGGCTCGGTGGGGAGCAGTACTTC

j_call: TRBJ2-7
d_call: -
v_call: TRBV6-1
clone_size: -
cdr3_aa: CASSQTYYEQYF
cdr3_nt: TGTGCCAGCAGTCAAACTTACTACGAGCAGTACTTC

j_call: TRBJ1-2
d_call: -
v_call: TRBV7-9
clone_size: -
cdr3_aa: CASSQREHGYTF
cdr3_nt: TGTGCCAGCAGCCAGCGGGAGCATGGCTACACCTTC

j_call: TRBJ2-5
d_call: TRBD2
v_call: TRBV9
clone_size: -
cdr3_aa: CASSLTGTSGGVETQYF
cdr3_nt: TGTGCCAGCAGCTTAACCGGGACTAGCGGGGGGGTGGAGACCCAGTACTTC

j_call: TRBJ2-7
d_call: TRBD2
v_call: TRBV28
clone_size: -
cdr3_aa: CASSRTSGGLEQYF
cdr3_nt: TGTGCCAGCAGTAGGACTAGCGGGGGGCTCGAGCAGTACTTC

j_call: TRBJ2-2
d_call: -
v_call: TRBV6-6
clone_size: -
cdr3_aa: CASSFERTGELFF
cdr3_nt: TGTGCCAGCAGTTTCGAGCGGACCGGGGAGCTGTTTTTT

j_call: TRBJ2-5
d_call: TRBD1
v_call: TRBV6-6
clone_size: -
cdr3_aa: CAHTRGMGETQYF
cdr3_nt: TGTGCCCACACCAGGGGGATGGGGGAGACCCAGTACTTC

j_call: TRBJ2-5
d_call: TRBD1
v_call: TRBV5-1
clone_size: -
cdr3_aa: CASSLIRTGKGETQYF
cdr3_nt: TGCGCCAGCAGCTTGATAAGGACAGGGAAAGGAGAGACCCAGTACTTC

j_call: TRBJ2-2
d_call: TRBD1
v_call: TRBV5-1
clone_size: once
cdr3_aa: CASRAGGAGTGELFF
cdr3_nt: TGCGCCAGCAGGGCAGGGGGCGCGGGCACCGGGGAGCTGTTTTTT

j_call: TRBJ1-5
d_call: -
v_call: TRBV28
clone_size: -
cdr3_aa: CASSLGGQRNQPQHF
cdr3_nt: TGTGCCAGCAGTTTAGGTGGACAGCGCAATCAGCCCCAGCATTTT

j_call: TRBJ2-5
d_call: -
v_call: TRBV11-2
clone_size: -
cdr3_aa: CASSLIRAGETQYF
cdr3_nt: TGTGCCAGCAGCTTAATCAGGGCCGGAGAGACCCAGTACTTC

j_call: TRBJ1-4
d_call: -
v_call: TRBV25-1
clone_size: -
cdr3_aa: CASSEGRFALFF
cdr3_nt: TGTGCCAGCAGTGAAGGTCGATTCGCACTGTTTTTT

j_call: TRBJ2-2
d_call: TRBD1
v_call: TRBV29-1
clone_size: -
cdr3_aa: CSVFQGDTNTGELFF
cdr3_nt: TGCAGCGTGTTTCAGGGGGATACGAACACCGGGGAGCTGTTTTTT

j_call: TRBJ1-5
d_call: -
v_call: TRBV18
clone_size: -
cdr3_aa: CASSRGGAPNQPQHF
cdr3_nt: TGTGCCAGCTCACGAGGGGGGGCTCCCAATCAGCCCCAGCATTTT

j_call: TRBJ1-6
d_call: TRBD1
v_call: TRBV28
clone_size: -
cdr3_aa: CASIEQGASSYNSPLHF
cdr3_nt: TGTGCCAGCATTGAGCAGGGGGCGAGCTCCTATAATTCACCCCTCCACTTT

j_call: TRBJ2-1
d_call: -
v_call: TRBV12-5
clone_size: few
cdr3_aa: CASGLPTGNEQFF
cdr3_nt: TGTGCTAGTGGTTTGCCAACGGGGAATGAGCAGTTCTTC

j_call: TRBJ2-7
d_call: TRBD1
v_call: TRBV9
clone_size: -
cdr3_aa: CASSATGTGAYEQYF
cdr3_nt: TGTGCCAGCAGCGCCACCGGGACAGGTGCCTACGAGCAGTACTTC

j_call: TRBJ1-2
d_call: -
v_call: TRBV2
clone_size: -
cdr3_aa: CASSASAGRTNYGYTF
cdr3_nt: TGTGCCAGCAGTGCTTCCGCAGGACGGACTAACTATGGCTACACCTTC

j_call: TRBJ1-1
d_call: -
v_call: TRBV6-5
clone_size: -
cdr3_aa: CASTYGRSNTEAFF
cdr3_nt: TGTGCCAGCACCTACGGGAGGTCGAACACTGAAGCTTTCTTT

j_call: TRBJ2-1
d_call: TRBD1
v_call: TRBV5-1
clone_size: -
cdr3_aa: CASEEGQGNEQFF
cdr3_nt: TGCGCCAGCGAAGAGGGACAGGGCAATGAGCAGTTCTTC

j_call: TRBJ1-5
d_call: -
v_call: TRBV15
clone_size: -
cdr3_aa: CATSRDRGVRRNQPQHF
cdr3_nt: TGTGCCACCAGCAGAGATCGGGGGGTGAGGCGCAATCAGCCCCAGCATTTT

j_call: TRBJ2-2
d_call: -
v_call: TRBV5-1
clone_size: -
cdr3_aa: CASSHESGPSTGELFF
cdr3_nt: TGCGCCAGCAGCCATGAGAGCGGACCGTCCACCGGGGAGCTGTTTTTT

j_call: TRBJ1-6
d_call: -
v_call: TRBV2
clone_size: few
cdr3_aa: CASSAGSVGSPLHF
cdr3_nt: TGTGCCAGCAGTGCGGGTTCAGTCGGTTCACCCCTCCACTTT

j_call: TRBJ2-2
d_call: -
v_call: TRBV30
clone_size: -
cdr3_aa: CAWSEGDGANTGELFF
cdr3_nt: TGTGCCTGGAGTGAGGGTGACGGCGCGAACACCGGGGAGCTGTTTTTT